A selection of T cell receptor beta chains follows, all from one sample in a study of blood T cell repertoires in COVID-19. Generated by immunoSEQ multiplex PCR, the TCRdb table keeps only in-frame clones and is missing some. The table has over 40,000 clones, over 75% seen once. The sample consisted of peripheral blood. Every receptor here comes from a man in his 70s with acute or convalescent COVID-19. CDR3s include the opening cysteine and the closing phenylalanine or tryptophan. Fields, in order: clone size, V gene, D gene, J gene, CDR3 length, CDR3 protein, CDR3 DNA. D genes are given only for firm matches. The size entry is marked missing in some rows and otherwise reads once, few, many or a size class.

>few|TRBV6-4|.|TRBJ2-1|15
CASSDTDSTYNEQFF
TGTGCCAGCAGTGACACGGACAGCACCTACAATGAGCAGTTCTTC
>once|TRBV5-4|TRBD2|TRBJ2-3|16
CASSLPPSGGADTQYF
TGTGCCAGCAGCCTCCCCCCCAGCGGGGGGGCGGATACGCAGTATTTT
>.|TRBV19|TRBD1|TRBJ2-7|13
CASRRTGTYEQYF
TGTGCCAGTAGGAGGACAGGGACCTACGAGCAGTACTTC
>.|TRBV3-1/TRBV3-2|.|TRBJ2-5|15
CASSPGAAAQETQYF
TGTGCCAGCAGCCCGGGAGCGGCAGCTCAAGAGACCCAGTACTTC
>.|TRBV29-1|TRBD1|TRBJ2-1|12
CSADRGRDEQFF
TGCAGCGCGGACAGGGGGAGGGATGAGCAGTTCTTC
>.|TRBV10-3|.|TRBJ1-2|15
CAIRKGETGTYGYTF
TGTGCCATCAGGAAGGGGGAGACAGGAACCTATGGCTACACCTTC
>.|TRBV4-1|TRBD1|TRBJ2-2|19
CASSQDPVPGQGKTGELFF
TGCGCCAGCAGCCAAGATCCCGTGCCGGGACAGGGGAAAACCGGGGAGCTGTTTTTT
>.|TRBV25-1|TRBD1|TRBJ1-2|16
CASSGGGTGRAERYTF
TGTGCCAGCAGTGGGGGGGGGACAGGTCGTGCTGAGCGCTACACCTTC
>.|TRBV2|TRBD1|TRBJ1-2|14
CASSEGQGANGYTF
TGTGCCAGCAGTGAGGGACAGGGGGCCAATGGCTACACCTTC
>.|TRBV6-5|TRBD1|TRBJ1-5|15
CASSLQTGADQPQHF
TGTGCCAGCAGCCTTCAAACAGGGGCTGATCAGCCCCAGCATTTT